This is a list of T cell receptor beta chains from one sample in a study of blood T cell repertoires in COVID-19. The table came from immunoSEQ multiplex PCR; TCRdb's copy has only in-frame clones and leaves some out. The data contain fewer than 80,000 clones, more than 75% of them singletons. Sequencing was performed on peripheral blood. The receptors originated from a human donor in a cohort sampled during active COVID-19. The CDR3 runs from the conserved cysteine through the conserved F or W. Fields, in order: CDR3 protein, CDR3 DNA, V gene, clone size, D gene, J gene. The D gene is left open where the match is weak. The listing skips clone size in some rows; elsewhere it reads once, few, many or a size class.

CDR3: CATSQTGSGTDTQYF
DNA: TGTGCCACCAGCCAAACAGGGTCGGGCACAGATACGCAGTATTTT
V: TRBV24-1
size: -
D: -
J: TRBJ2-3

CDR3: CASSVDPGTHSGNTIYF
DNA: TGTGCCAGCAGCGTAGACCCCGGGACACACTCTGGAAACACCATATATTTT
V: TRBV9
size: -
D: -
J: TRBJ1-3

CDR3: CASSPPWGPNIQYF
DNA: TGTGCCAGCTCACCACCGTGGGGCCCAAACATTCAGTACTTC
V: TRBV18
size: once
D: -
J: TRBJ2-4

CDR3: CASSLDRGNYGYTF
DNA: TGTGCCAGCAGCCTGGACAGGGGGAACTATGGCTACACCTTC
V: TRBV7-2
size: -
D: TRBD1
J: TRBJ1-2

CDR3: CASLLQGARTEAFF
DNA: TGTGCCAGTTTGCTACAGGGGGCAAGGACTGAAGCTTTCTTT
V: TRBV5-4
size: -
D: TRBD1
J: TRBJ1-1

CDR3: CASSKARDREPDDSYNSPLHF
DNA: TGTGCCAGCAGCAAAGCTAGGGACAGGGAACCCGATGACTCCTATAATTCACCCCTCCACTTT
V: TRBV21-1
size: few
D: -
J: TRBJ1-6

CDR3: CASSWGFIRDRGTDTQYF
DNA: TGTGCCAGCAGTTGGGGGTTTATCCGGGACAGGGGCACAGATACGCAGTATTTT
V: TRBV27
size: -
D: TRBD1
J: TRBJ2-3

CDR3: CASSPRLAGDSVAKNIQYF
DNA: TGTGCCAGCAGCCCACGACTAGCGGGAGATTCGGTGGCCAAAAACATTCAGTACTTC
V: TRBV7-8
size: -
D: TRBD2
J: TRBJ2-4

CDR3: CSAPVNTQYF
DNA: TGCAGTGCTCCCGTTAATACGCAGTATTTT
V: TRBV20-1
size: once
D: -
J: TRBJ2-3

CDR3: CASSDGQGRSEAFF
DNA: TGCGCCAGCAGTGACGGACAGGGAAGGTCTGAAGCTTTCTTT
V: TRBV10-1
size: -
D: TRBD1
J: TRBJ1-1

CDR3: CASSTQTGNQPQHF
DNA: TGTGCCAGCAGTACCCAAACAGGGAATCAGCCCCAGCATTTT
V: TRBV6-5
size: few
D: -
J: TRBJ1-5

CDR3: CASSRSRSSELNTEAFF
DNA: TGTGCCAGTAGTCGAAGCCGAAGCTCGGAGTTGAACACTGAAGCTTTCTTT
V: TRBV19
size: -
D: -
J: TRBJ1-1

CDR3: CASSLAGTFEAFF
DNA: TGTGCCAGCAGCTTGGCGGGGACATTTGAAGCTTTCTTT
V: TRBV5-4
size: once
D: -
J: TRBJ1-1

CDR3: CASARGWTEAFF
DNA: TGTGCCAGCGCTCGGGGTTGGACTGAAGCTTTCTTT
V: TRBV2
size: -
D: -
J: TRBJ1-1

CDR3: CASSYRPGLAPDTQYF
DNA: TGTGCCAGCAGTTACCGTCCGGGACTAGCCCCAGATACGCAGTATTTT
V: TRBV9
size: -
D: TRBD2
J: TRBJ2-3

CDR3: CASSLTGSGYTF
DNA: TGTGCCAGCAGCCTAACAGGGTCTGGCTACACCTTC
V: TRBV7-2
size: -
D: -
J: TRBJ1-2

CDR3: CASSHSESPAVGEQYF
DNA: TGTGCCAGCAGCCACTCCGAATCGCCGGCGGTCGGCGAGCAGTACTTC
V: TRBV11-2
size: -
D: -
J: TRBJ2-7

CDR3: CASSQGRSGGGFEETQYF
DNA: TGTGCCAGCAGCCAAGGGAGGTCCGGGGGAGGGTTCGAGGAGACCCAGTACTTC
V: TRBV3-1/TRBV3-2
size: -
D: TRBD2
J: TRBJ2-5

CDR3: CASSSLGGNTGELFF
DNA: TGTGCCAGCAGCTCCTTAGGGGGGAACACCGGGGAGCTGTTTTTT
V: TRBV11-3
size: -
D: -
J: TRBJ2-2

CDR3: CASGLSARAGHQPQHF
DNA: TGTGCCAGCGGATTAAGCGCCAGGGCAGGCCATCAGCCCCAGCATTTT
V: TRBV28
size: -
D: -
J: TRBJ1-5

CDR3: CASSYRVTYTF
DNA: TGTGCCAGCAGCTACAGGGTAACCTACACCTTC
V: TRBV5-6
size: once
D: -
J: TRBJ1-2

CDR3: CASSQDAIGRGQPQHF
DNA: TGCGCCAGCAGCCAAGATGCAATAGGAAGGGGTCAGCCCCAGCATTTT
V: TRBV4-1
size: -
D: -
J: TRBJ1-5

CDR3: CASSFVIAGYNEQFF
DNA: TGTGCCAGCAGCTTTGTAATAGCGGGATACAATGAGCAGTTCTTC
V: TRBV11-2
size: -
D: TRBD2
J: TRBJ2-1

CDR3: CASSQSTKETQYF
DNA: TGTGCCAGCTCACAAAGTACAAAAGAGACCCAGTACTTC
V: TRBV18
size: -
D: -
J: TRBJ2-5

CDR3: CASSPYPGGSEKLFF
DNA: TGTGCCAGCAGTCCTTATCCAGGGGGCTCGGAAAAACTGTTTTTT
V: TRBV28
size: -
D: TRBD1
J: TRBJ1-4

CDR3: CASTRTAAEKLFF
DNA: TGTGCCAGTACTCGGACAGCCGCTGAAAAACTGTTTTTT
V: TRBV19
size: -
D: -
J: TRBJ1-4

CDR3: CASSSLRTSGKGDEQYF
DNA: TGCGCCAGCAGCTCGCTTCGAACTAGCGGGAAGGGAGACGAGCAGTACTTC
V: TRBV5-1
size: -
D: TRBD2
J: TRBJ2-7